This T cell receptor (beta chain) was obtained from a study of beta chain features in type 1 diabetes. The isolated RNA, all of it, was reverse transcribed, so expressed TCRB transcripts were what got sequenced. Generated by immunoSEQ multiplex PCR, the TCRdb table keeps only in-frame clones and is missing some. The sample lists 200,000 to 250,000 clones; approximately 11% were seen once. The CDR3 consists of 15 residues. The germline V gene encodes CDR1 MNHEY and CDR2 SVGAGI. V lost 6 bases and J 0 bases, leaving 12 bases between the germline ends. Material: central memory CD4+ T cells from blood. The sequence was obtained from a young man in good health. The gene calls are TRBV6-5 and TRBJ2-1; maybe TRBD2 (5 bases). The CDR3 bases are TGTGCCAGCAGCCCGGGGATACTCTCCTACAATGAGCAGTTCTTC. It is translated as CASSPGILSYNEQFF.